Below, 11 T cell receptor beta chains from the same sample are listed, as sequenced in a study of blood T cell repertoires in COVID-19 (TCRdb year 2020). Libraries were built with the immunoSEQ multiplex PCR assay. TCRdb re-hosts the immuneACCESS table, in-frame sequences only. Its copies lack some clones; in the studies checked, an unresolved V gene accounts for under half of them, and the cause for the rest is not known. This sample is represented by some 27,000 clones; around nine tenths of them were singletons. Approximately 13% of the sample belongs to the ten largest clones. Material for sequencing was peripheral blood. These receptors were taken from a human donor in a cohort sampled during active COVID-19. The donor label of this sample is uncertain.

The rearrangement uses TRBV6-2 or TRBV6-3 and TRBJ2-3; 9 nucleotides agree with TRBD2. Per the germline V gene, CDR1 is MNHEY and CDR2 is SVGEGT. Trimming cost V 5 bases and J 0 bases; bases outside gene matches: 3. The CDR3 sequence is 15 residues long. CDR3 loop: CASSTLAGSTDTQYF. The CDR3 bases are TGTGCCAGCAGTACCCTAGCGGGGAGCACAGATACGCAGTATTTT.

The V gene is TRBV6-1, the J gene TRBJ1-1; 8 bases agree with TRBD1. In germline, CDR1 is MNHNS, CDR2 SASEGT. The junction had 0 bases not matched to a gene; V was cut back by 3 bases and J by 0 bases. The length of the CDR3 is 14 residues. As DNA, the CDR3 is TGTGCCAGCAGTGAGGACAGGGTGAACACTGAAGCTTTCTTT. Translating gives CASSEDRVNTEAFF.

The chain links TRBV6-5 to TRBJ1-2; 9 bases map to TRBD1. The germline V gene encodes CDR1 MNHEY and CDR2 SVGAGI. V trimming: 0 bases; J trimming: 5 bases; junction bases outside the gene matches: 4. This CDR3 spans 15 amino acids. The CDR3 reads CASSYSQGALYGYTF. DNA of the CDR3: TGTGCCAGCAGTTACTCACAGGGGGCCTTGTATGGCTACACCTTC.

The chain recombines TRBV2 with TRBJ2-1; D is possibly TRBD2 (5 bases). The CDR3 covers 11 residues. The V end lost 7 bases, the J end lost 8 bases, and 9 bases lay between the germline ends. Per the germline V gene, CDR1 is SNHLY and CDR2 is FYNNEI. Written as DNA, the CDR3 is TGTGCCAGCACCTCGAGGGATGAGCAGTTCTTC. Encoded protein: CASTSRDEQFF.

The genes are TRBV10-3 and TRBJ1-2, with 10 bases identical to TRBD1. This CDR3 has 13 amino acids. Germline V gene lookup returns CDR1 ENHRY and CDR2 SYGVKD. V trimming: 6 bases; J trimming: 13 bases; junction bases outside the gene matches: 11. The CDR3 spells CAISPPGQGTCTF. CDR3 nucleotides: TGTGCCATCAGCCCCCCGGGACAGGGGACTTGCACCTTC.

The J gene is TRBJ2-3, the V gene TRBV7-8; 7 bases map to TRBD2. The trim removed 8 bases at V and 5 bases at J, leaving 16 bases unmatched. The CDR3 is 16 amino acids. Germline V gives CDR1 SGHVS, CDR2 FQNEAQ. The CDR3 DNA reads as TGTGCCAGCCGGTCGGGTTGGGGGGGAGCACAAGATACGCAGTATTTT. Protein sequence: CASRSGWGGAQDTQYF. The variable domain in full, completed from reference TRBV7-8 and TRBJ2-3, reads GAGVSQSPRYKVAKRGQDVALRCDPISGHVSLFWYQQALGQGPEFLTYFQNEAQLDKSGLPSDRFFAERPEGSVSTLKIQRTQQEDSAVYLCASRSGWGGAQDTQYFGPGTRLTVL.

The chain uses TRBV7-3 and TRBJ2-5; 8 nucleotides agree with TRBD1. The CDR3 totals 13 residues. V shed 5 bases, J shed 4 bases, and the junction held 3 bases outside the gene matches. Germline-derived CDR1 and CDR2 are SGHTA and FQGTGA. CDR3 bases: TGTGCCAGCAGCGATGGACAGGGAGAGACCCAGTACTTC. Its protein product is CASSDGQGETQYF. Complete variable domain (other parts from reference TRBV7-3 and TRBJ2-5): GAGVSQTPSNKVTEKGKYVELRCDPISGHTALYWYRQSLGQGPEFLIYFQGTGAADDSGLPNDRFFAVRPEGSVSTLKIQRTERGDSAVYLCASSDGQGETQYFGPGTRLLVL.

The rearrangement uses TRBV12-5 and TRBJ1-5; TRBD1 matches at 7 bases. CDR3 size: 16 residues. V trimming: 0 bases; J trimming: 0 bases; junction bases outside the gene matches: 2. Germline assignment: CDR1 LGHNT and CDR2 FRNRAP. CDR3 nucleotides: TGTGCTAGTGGTTTGGTCGGGACAGCTAGCAATCAGCCCCAGCATTTT. This translates into CASGLVGTASNQPQHF. Full variable domain (missing parts from reference TRBV12-5 and TRBJ1-5): DARVTQTPRHKVTEMGQEVTMRCQPILGHNTVFWYRQTMMQGLELLAYFRNRAPLDDSGMPKDRFSAEMPDATLATLKIQPSEPRDSAVYFCASGLVGTASNQPQHFGDGTRLSIL.

By its share, this clone is medium-sized. This CDR3 is CASRERGNSYEQYF. CDR3 sequence (DNA): TGTGCCAGCAGGGAGCGGGGGAATTCCTACGAGCAGTACTTC. The V and J genes are TRBV7-9 and TRBJ2-7; 8 bases line up with TRBD2. This CDR3 has 14 residues. The germline gives CDR1 SEHNR, CDR2 FQNEAQ (reference sequence). With V trimmed by 6 bases and J by 1 base, 5 bases remained unmatched.

This clone is deemed medium-sized (0.01 to 0.1%). Other DNA sequences in the sample encode the same CDR3. This rearrangement joins TRBV6-5 to TRBJ1-2; 8 bases are a match to TRBD1. CDR1 MNHEY and CDR2 SVGAGI come from the germline V gene. V trimming: 2 bases; J trimming: 8 bases; junction bases outside the gene matches: 10. This CDR3 spans 15 amino acids. The CDR3 here is CASSYGQGALRGYTF. Here the CDR3 DNA reads TGTGCCAGCAGTTACGGGCAGGGGGCTCTGAGGGGCTACACCTTC.

The genes are TRBV18 and TRBJ2-7; D gene unclear. Looked up from germline, CDR1 is KGHSH and CDR2 is LQKENI. This CDR3 is built from 13 residues. V lost 3 bases to trimming and J lost 2 bases, with 8 bases between them. CDR3 sequence (DNA): TGTGCCAGCTCACCCCCGGGTACCTACGAGCAGTACTTC. This encodes CASSPPGTYEQYF.